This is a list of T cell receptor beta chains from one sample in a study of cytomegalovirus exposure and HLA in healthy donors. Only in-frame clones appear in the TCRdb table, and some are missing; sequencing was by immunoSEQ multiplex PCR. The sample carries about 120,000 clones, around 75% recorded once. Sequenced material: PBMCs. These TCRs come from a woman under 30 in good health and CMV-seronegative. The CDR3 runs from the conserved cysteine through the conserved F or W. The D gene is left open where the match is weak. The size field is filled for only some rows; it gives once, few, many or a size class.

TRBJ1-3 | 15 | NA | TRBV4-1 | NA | CASSQDRGGGNTIYF | TGCGCCAGCAGCCAAGATAGGGGCGGAGGAAACACCATATATTTT
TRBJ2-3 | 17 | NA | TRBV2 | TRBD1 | CASSEARRGQGSDTQYF | TGTGCCAGCAGTGAAGCTAGAAGGGGACAGGGGTCAGATACGCAGTATTTT
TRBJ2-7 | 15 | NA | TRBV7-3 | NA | CASSPPTGFPYEQYF | TGTGCCAGCAGCCCTCCGACAGGTTTCCCCTACGAGCAGTACTTC
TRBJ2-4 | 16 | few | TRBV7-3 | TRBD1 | CASSSTGGVAKNIQYF | TGTGCCAGCAGTTCGACAGGGGGTGTAGCCAAAAACATTCAGTACTTC
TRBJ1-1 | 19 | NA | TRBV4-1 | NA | CASSQWTWLGVPWNTEAFF | TGCGCCAGCAGCCAATGGACGTGGCTCGGGGTTCCTTGGAACACTGAAGCTTTCTTT
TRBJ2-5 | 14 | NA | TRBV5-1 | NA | CASSSPGVVETQYF | TGCGCCAGCAGCTCCCCAGGGGTTGTGGAGACCCAGTACTTC
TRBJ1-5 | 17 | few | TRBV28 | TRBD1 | CASSYPHSGQGYQPQHF | TGTGCCAGCAGCTACCCCCATTCGGGACAGGGATATCAGCCCCAGCATTTT
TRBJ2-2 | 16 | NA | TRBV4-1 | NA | CASSLPTGLDTGELFF | TGCGCCAGCAGCCTACCTACAGGGTTGGACACCGGGGAGCTGTTTTTT
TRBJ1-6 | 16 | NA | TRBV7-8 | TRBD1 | CASSLVAGQSNSPLHF | TGTGCCAGCAGCTTAGTTGCGGGACAGAGCAATTCACCCCTCCACTTT
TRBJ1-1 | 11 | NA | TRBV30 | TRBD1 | CALTGDTEAFF | TGTGCCTTGACAGGGGACACTGAAGCTTTCTTT
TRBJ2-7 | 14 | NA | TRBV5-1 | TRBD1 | CASRTGVGSYEQYF | TGCGCCAGCCGAACAGGGGTGGGCTCCTACGAGCAGTACTTC
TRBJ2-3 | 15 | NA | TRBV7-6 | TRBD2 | CASSLVAGGSDTQYF | TGTGCCAGCAGCTTAGTGGCGGGGGGCTCAGATACGCAGTATTTT
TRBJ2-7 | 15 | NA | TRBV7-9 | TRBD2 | CASSGSGGLSYEQYF | TGTGCCAGCAGCGGTAGCGGGGGCCTCTCCTACGAGCAGTACTTC
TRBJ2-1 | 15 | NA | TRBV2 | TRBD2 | CASSERGGQNNEQFF | TGTGCCAGCAGCGAGCGGGGGGGCCAAAATAATGAGCAGTTCTTC
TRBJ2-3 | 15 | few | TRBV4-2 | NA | CASSQASGNTDTQYF | TGTGCCAGCAGCCAAGCGAGCGGAAACACAGATACGCAGTATTTT
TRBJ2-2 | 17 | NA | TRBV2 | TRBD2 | CASSPGLAGLYTGELFF | TGTGCCAGCAGTCCCGGACTAGCGGGGCTGTACACCGGGGAGCTGTTTTTT
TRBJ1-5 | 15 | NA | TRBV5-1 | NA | CASSLEPRGGQPQHF | TGCGCCAGCAGCTTGGAACCCAGGGGTGGTCAGCCCCAGCATTTT
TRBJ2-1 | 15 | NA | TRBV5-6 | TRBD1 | CASSFTGTGINEQFF | TGTGCCAGCAGCTTTACCGGGACAGGGATCAATGAGCAGTTCTTC
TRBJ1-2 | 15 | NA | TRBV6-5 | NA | CASTAGQLAGGGYTF | TGTGCCAGCACCGCGGGGCAATTGGCAGGAGGTGGCTACACCTTC
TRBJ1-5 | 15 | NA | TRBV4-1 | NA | CASSPRGGGNQPQHF | TGCGCCAGCAGCCCCCGGGGAGGGGGCAATCAGCCCCAGCATTTT
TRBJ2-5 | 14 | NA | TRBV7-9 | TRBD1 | CASRDRGGQETQYF | TGTGCCAGCAGAGACAGGGGAGGTCAAGAGACCCAGTACTTC
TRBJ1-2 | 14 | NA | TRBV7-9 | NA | CASTQPGGSRGYTF | TGTGCCAGCACCCAGCCCGGGGGGAGCCGTGGCTACACCTTC
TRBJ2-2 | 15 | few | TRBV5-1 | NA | CASRSTSSNTGELFF | TGCGCCAGCAGGTCGACTAGTTCTAACACCGGGGAGCTGTTTTTT
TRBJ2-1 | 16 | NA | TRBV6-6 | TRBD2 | CASSYGTSGYHNEQFF | TGTGCCAGCAGTTACGGGACTAGCGGGTACCACAATGAGCAGTTCTTC
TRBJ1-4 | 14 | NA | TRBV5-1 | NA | CASSLGQGSEKLFF | TGCGCCAGCAGCTTGGGGCAGGGTAGCGAAAAACTGTTTTTT
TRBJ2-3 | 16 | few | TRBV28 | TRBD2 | CASSLPSGTSTDTQYF | TGTGCCAGCAGTTTACCTAGCGGGACTAGCACAGATACGCAGTATTTT
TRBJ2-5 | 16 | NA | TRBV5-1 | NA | CASSLGPTGFQETQYF | TGCGCCAGCAGCTTGGGCCCGACAGGTTTCCAAGAGACCCAGTACTTC
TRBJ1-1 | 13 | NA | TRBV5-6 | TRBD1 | CASILEGTGEAFF | TGTGCCAGCATCCTCGAAGGGACAGGGGAAGCTTTCTTT
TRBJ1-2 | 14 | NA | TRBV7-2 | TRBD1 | CASRIQGANYGYTF | TGTGCCAGCAGGATCCAGGGGGCGAACTATGGCTACACCTTC
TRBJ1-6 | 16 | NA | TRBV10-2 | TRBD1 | CASKDRENSYNSPLHF | TGCGCCAGCAAAGACAGGGAGAACTCCTATAATTCACCCCTCCACTTT
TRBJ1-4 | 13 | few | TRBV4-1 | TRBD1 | CASSHRQGDQLFF | TGCGCCAGCAGCCACAGACAGGGGGATCAACTGTTTTTT
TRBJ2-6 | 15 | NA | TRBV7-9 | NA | CASSSRDFGANVLTF | TGTGCCAGCAGCTCGCGGGACTTTGGGGCCAACGTCCTGACTTTC
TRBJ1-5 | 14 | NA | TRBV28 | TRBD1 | CASRTGPNNQPQHF | TGTGCCAGTCGGACAGGACCGAACAATCAGCCCCAGCATTTT
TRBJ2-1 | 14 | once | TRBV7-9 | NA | CASSLGSQRGEQFF | TGTGCCAGCAGCTTAGGCTCCCAAAGGGGGGAGCAGTTCTTC
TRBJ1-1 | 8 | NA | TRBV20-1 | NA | CSATGAFF | TGCAGTGCCACGGGAGCTTTCTTT
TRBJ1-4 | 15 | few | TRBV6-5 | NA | CASSYSGGSNEKLFF | TGTGCCAGCAGTTACTCCGGGGGATCGAATGAAAAACTGTTTTTT
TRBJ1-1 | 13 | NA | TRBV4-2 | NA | CASSQRLNTEAFF | TGTGCCAGCAGCCAGCGATTGAACACTGAAGCTTTCTTT
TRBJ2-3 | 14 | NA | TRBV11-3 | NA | CASSLGQGTDTQYF | TGTGCCAGCAGCTTAGGGCAGGGTACAGATACGCAGTATTTT
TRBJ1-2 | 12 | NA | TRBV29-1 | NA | CSGGRVDYGYTF | TGCAGCGGTGGCAGGGTCGACTATGGCTACACCTTC
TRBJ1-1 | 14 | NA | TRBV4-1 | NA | CASSQGGRLTEAFF | TGCGCCAGCAGCCAGGGGGGGAGGTTGACTGAAGCTTTCTTT
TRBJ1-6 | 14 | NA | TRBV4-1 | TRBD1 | CASSYRRGDSPLHF | TGCGCCAGCAGCTACCGCAGGGGGGATTCACCCCTCCACTTT
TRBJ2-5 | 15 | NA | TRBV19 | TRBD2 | CASRGTSGGQETQYF | TGTGCCAGTAGAGGGACTAGCGGGGGTCAAGAGACCCAGTACTTC